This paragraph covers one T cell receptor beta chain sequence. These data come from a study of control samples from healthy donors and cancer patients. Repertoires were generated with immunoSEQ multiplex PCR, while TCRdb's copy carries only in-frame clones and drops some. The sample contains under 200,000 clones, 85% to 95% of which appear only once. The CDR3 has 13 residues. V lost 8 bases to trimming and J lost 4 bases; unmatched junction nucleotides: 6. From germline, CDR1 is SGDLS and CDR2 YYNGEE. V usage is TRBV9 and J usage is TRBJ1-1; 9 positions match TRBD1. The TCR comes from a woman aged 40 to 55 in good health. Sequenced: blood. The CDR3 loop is CASSQGASTEAFF. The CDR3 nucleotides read TGTGCCAGTTCACAGGGGGCAAGCACTGAAGCTTTCTTT. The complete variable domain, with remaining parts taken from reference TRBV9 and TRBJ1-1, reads DSGVTQTPKHLITATGQRVTLRCSPRSGDLSVYWYQQSLDQGLQFLIQYYNGEERAKGNILERFSAQQFPDLHSELNLSSLELGDSALYFCASSQGASTEAFFGQGTRLTVV.